The 14 T cell receptor beta chains below come from one sample, sequenced in a study of blood T cell repertoires in COVID-19. Here immunoSEQ multiplex PCR was the method, and the copy in TCRdb shows in-frame clones only, minus some. The repertoire includes 90,000 to 150,000 clones, more than 75% of them detected once, and roughly 3.9% sits in the top ten. The sample comprised peripheral blood. The source of these receptors is a man in his 60s with acute or convalescent COVID-19.

The rearrangement uses TRBV6-5 and TRBJ2-2; D is perhaps TRBD1 (5 bases). Trimming pared 6 bases from V and 7 bases from J, leaving 12 bases between. The CDR3 extends over 13 amino acids. Per germline, CDR1 MNHEY and CDR2 SVGAGI. The CDR3 sequence is CASSPTVNGELFF. The CDR3 DNA follows: TGTGCCAGCAGCCCGACAGTGAACGGGGAGCTGTTTTTT.

The gene calls are TRBV3-1 (or the pseudogene TRBV3-2) and TRBJ1-5, with 10 bases aligning to TRBD1. The junction had 10 bases not matched to a gene; V was cut back by 6 bases and J by 5 bases. The CDR3 has 16 amino acids. Germline V lookup: CDR1 LGHDT, CDR2 YNNKEL (reference sequence). This chain's CDR3 is CASSSSDRGSYQPQHF. CDR3 DNA sequence: TGTGCCAGCAGTTCATCGGACAGGGGGAGTTATCAGCCCCAGCATTTT.

This clone was found a few times. The chain combines TRBV20-1 with TRBJ2-3, with 8 bases matching TRBD2. The CDR3 runs to 15 residues. The germline V gene encodes CDR1 DFQATT and CDR2 SNEGSKA (reference sequence). After removal of 3 bases from V and 4 bases from J, the junction contained 9 bases not matched to a gene. The DNA of the CDR3 is TGCAGTGCTAGTCCCGCGCGGGAGGACGCAGATACGCAGTATTTT. Protein: CSASPAREDADTQYF.

The V call is TRBV12-3 or TRBV12-4, the J call TRBJ1-6, with a possible D match to TRBD1 (5 bases). Trimming left V 3 bases short and J 10 bases short, with 7 bases between. This CDR3 region has 12 residues. In DNA form, the CDR3 reads TGTGCCAGCAGTTTCGGGGGATCACCCCTCCACTTT. Protein sequence: CASSFGGSPLHF.

This clone has a handful of counts. The V and J genes are TRBV19 and TRBJ1-5; 8 positions match TRBD1. Germline V gene lookup returns CDR1 LNHDA and CDR2 SQIVND (reference sequence). J lost 3 bases, V lost 10 bases, and 8 bases had no gene match. The CDR3 runs 14 residues. The DNA of the CDR3 is TGTGCCATCTCCGGGACAGGATCCAATCAGCCCCAGCATTTT. Translating gives CAISGTGSNQPQHF.

The CDR3 here is CATLRGLTGELFF. CDR3 nucleotide sequence: TGTGCCACTCTCAGGGGGCTGACCGGGGAGCTGTTTTTT. This rearrangement joins TRBV6-6 to TRBJ2-2; 8 bases agree with TRBD1. J lost 5 bases, V lost 10 bases, and 6 bases had no gene match. The CDR3 is 13 amino acids. The V gene's germline CDR1 is MNHNY and CDR2 SVGAGI (reference sequence).

The genes are TRBV29-1 and TRBJ1-1; a weak D match, TRBD1 (5 bases). CDR1 and CDR2 from the germline V gene are SQVTM and ANQGSEA. This CDR3 is built from 14 residues. V was pared by 2 bases and J by 0 bases, with 10 bases between. The CDR3 DNA reads TGCAGCGTTGAATGGGGGGGGATGAACACTGAAGCTTTCTTT. It codes for CSVEWGGMNTEAFF.

V is TRBV10-1 and J is TRBJ2-2; 7 bases align to TRBD1. Germline V gives CDR1 WNHNN, CDR2 SYGVQD (reference sequence). The V segment lost 5 bases and the J segment 4 bases; nucleotides outside the gene matches: 7. This CDR3 comprises 15 residues. The CDR3 coding sequence is TGCGCCAGCAGTCTGACCGGGACAGCCACCGGGGAGCTGTTTTTT. Residues: CASSLTGTATGELFF.

The J gene is TRBJ2-5, the V gene TRBV6-5; D remains unclear. V lost 2 bases and J lost 8, with 15 bases in between. Germline V gene data show CDR1 as MNHEY and CDR2 as SVGAGI. The CDR3 runs to 14 residues. The CDR3 bases are TGTGCCAGCAGTTACGATGCTAGTAGGCTTACCCAGTACTTC. Encoded protein: CASSYDASRLTQYF.

The CDR3 nucleotides read TGTGCCATCAGCGGACAGGGGTCTCAGCCCCAGCATTTT. This codes for CAISGQGSQPQHF. The gene calls are TRBV10-3 and TRBJ1-5; 9 nucleotides agree with TRBD1. The CDR3 has 13 amino acids. Per the germline V gene, CDR1 is ENHRY and CDR2 is SYGVKD. Trimming cost V 6 bases and J 6 bases; bases outside gene matches: 3.

V and J are TRBV10-3 and TRBJ2-2, with D perhaps matching TRBD1 (5 bases). CDR3 length: 13 residues. Germline V lookup: CDR1 ENHRY, CDR2 SYGVKD. V was cut by 7 bases and J by 7 bases, with 13 bases left in between. The CDR3 DNA is TGTGCCATCAAACAGGCAATGGGCGGGGAGCTGTTTTTT. Its protein product is CAIKQAMGGELFF.

The rearrangement uses TRBV10-3 and TRBJ2-3; TRBD2 matches at 10 bases. Germline values: CDR1 ENHRY, CDR2 SYGVKD. The CDR3 spans 17 residues. Unmatched junction bases numbered 12, after V lost 7 bases and J lost 2 bases. In DNA, the CDR3 is TGTGCCATCAAGGTGGAGGGACTAGCGCAAAACACAGATACGCAGTATTTT. As protein: CAIKVEGLAQNTDTQYF.

The J gene is TRBJ1-1, the V gene TRBV11-1, with 10 bases identical to TRBD1. V was pared by 7 bases and J by 6 bases, with 11 bases of the junction left unmatched. CDR1 and CDR2 from the germline V gene are SGHAT and FQDESV (reference sequence). The CDR3 extends over 15 amino acids. As DNA, the CDR3 is TGTGCCAGCACCCTAAGGAGACAGGGGGCATCTGAAGCTTTCTTT. Its translation: CASTLRRQGASEAFF.

The V call is TRBV19, the J call TRBJ2-3; TRBD2 agrees at 10 bases. Germline loops: CDR1 LNHDA, CDR2 SQIVND (reference sequence). The CDR3 consists of 14 residues. V trimming: 6 bases; J trimming: 5 bases; junction bases outside the gene matches: 5. For the CDR3, the DNA is TGTGCCAGTAGCCCGGGACTAGCGATAGATACGCAGTATTTT. This sequence encodes CASSPGLAIDTQYF.